The clone carrying this T cell receptor beta chain was seen many times. Its antigen is as yet unknown. The source material, RNA transcripts, was used to amplify TCR beta CDR3 regions. Using the HTBI primer set, a first-round RT-PCR was run on the TCR CDR3. TCRdb analysed the multiplex PCR reads with MiXCR anew, one entry per CDR3 protein. The sample gives some 250,000 distinct CDR3 sequences, about 15% of which show up once; less than 15% is in the top ten. Between the trimmed V and J ends, which lost 3 bases and 3 bases, there was a span of 6 bases. This CDR3 has 13 amino acids. Germline-derived CDR1 and CDR2 are PRHDT and FYEKMQ (reference sequence). The entry originates in a study of T cells in Graves' hyperthyroidism and ophthalmopathy. General study results and limits: Also found in blood were most expanded thyroid clonotypes above 0.001. From stable hyperthyroidism, ophthalmopathy was set apart by a 13 V-J model.

Hyperthyroidism had been newly diagnosed in patients aged 18 to 65, and its duration was under 2 months. Cells are PBMCs isolated from roughly 9.3 ml of fresh blood. The source of this sequence is a woman between 40 and 55 years old with Graves' hyperthyroidism that later progressed to Graves' ophthalmopathy. The specimen sequenced was blood. This chain joins TRBV13 and TRBJ2-1; D ambiguous. The CDR3 is CASSFWIYNEQFF. The CDR3 nucleotides are TGTGCCAGCAGCTTTTGGATCTACAATGAGCAGTTCTTC. Using reference TRBV13 and TRBJ2-1 for the parts outside the CDR3, the full variable domain is AAGVIQSPRHLIKEKRETATLKCYPIPRHDTVYWYQQGPGQDPQFLISFYEKMQSDKGSIPDRFSAQQFSDYHSELNMSSLELGDSALYFCASSFWIYNEQFFGPGTRLTVL.